This T cell receptor (beta chain) was profiled in a study of identical twins. On this clonotype: The antigen remains undetermined.

Study-wide results and limits: Twin pairs' shared out-of-frame alpha sequences were enriched in low generation probability. The conclusions drew on cross-sectional statistical analysis instead of tracking the same donors.

Unique molecular identifiers were present on the cDNA, and a universal primer site came from template switching. TCRdb reprocessed the 5' RACE reads with MiXCR, giving one entry per CDR3 protein. The sample contains about 480,000 distinct CDR3 sequences, 14% of which appear only once. These records were also assigned to another study, of yellow fever vaccine responses in identical twins. That report adds: Reported findings indicate that twins' vaccine T cell responses seemed partially convergent, partially personalized.

This sequence originates from a woman aged 18-29 years in good health. The source material was CD4+ T cells sorted from blood.

The CDR3 region is CSVEVVKSGRPTDTQYF. DNA for the CDR3: TGCAGCGTTGAAGTGGTTAAGAGCGGGAGACCCACAGATACGCAGTATTTT. This chain connects TRBV29-1 to TRBJ2-3, with TRBD2 identical over 8 bases. The CDR3 consists of 17 residues. Per the germline V gene, CDR1 is SQVTM and CDR2 is ANQGSEA. V was clipped by 1 base and J by 2 bases; unmatched bases: 11.